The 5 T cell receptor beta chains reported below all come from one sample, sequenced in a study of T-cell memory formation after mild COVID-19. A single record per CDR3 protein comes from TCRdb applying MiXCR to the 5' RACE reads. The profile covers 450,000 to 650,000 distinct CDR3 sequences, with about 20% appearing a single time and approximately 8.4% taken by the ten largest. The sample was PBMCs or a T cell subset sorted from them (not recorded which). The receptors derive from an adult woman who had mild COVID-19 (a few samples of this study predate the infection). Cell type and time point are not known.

The CDR3 is CASSPRQNLNYGYTF. Written as DNA, the CDR3 is TGTGCCAGCAGCCCTCGGCAGAATCTTAACTATGGCTACACCTTC. The J gene is TRBJ1-2, the V gene TRBV12-3 or TRBV12-4; D gene unclear. CDR3 length equals 15 residues. Trimming took 6 bases from V and 1 from J, leaving 15 bases between them.

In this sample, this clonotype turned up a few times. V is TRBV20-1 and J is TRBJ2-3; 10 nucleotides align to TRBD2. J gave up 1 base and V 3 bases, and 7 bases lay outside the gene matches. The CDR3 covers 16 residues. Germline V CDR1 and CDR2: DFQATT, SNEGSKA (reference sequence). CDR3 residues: CSASLLAGGRTDTQYF. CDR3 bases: TGCAGTGCTAGCCTTTTAGCGGGGGGCCGCACAGATACGCAGTATTTT.

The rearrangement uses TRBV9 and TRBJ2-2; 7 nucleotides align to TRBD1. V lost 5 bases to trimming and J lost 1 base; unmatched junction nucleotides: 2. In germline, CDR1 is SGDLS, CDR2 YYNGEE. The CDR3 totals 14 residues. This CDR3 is CASRTGRNTGELFF. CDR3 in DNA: TGTGCCAGCAGGACAGGGCGGAACACCGGGGAGCTGTTTTTT.

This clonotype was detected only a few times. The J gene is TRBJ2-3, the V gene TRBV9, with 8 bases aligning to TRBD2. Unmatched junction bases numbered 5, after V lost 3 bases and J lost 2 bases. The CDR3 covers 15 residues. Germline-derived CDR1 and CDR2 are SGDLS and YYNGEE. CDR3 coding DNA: TGTGCCAGCAGCGCCAGCGGGGGCCACACAGATACGCAGTATTTT. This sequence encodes CASSASGGHTDTQYF. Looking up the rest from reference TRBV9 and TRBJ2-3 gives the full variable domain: DSGVTQTPKHLITATGQRVTLRCSPRSGDLSVYWYQQSLDQGLQFLIQYYNGEERAKGNILERFSAQQFPDLHSELNLSSLELGDSALYFCASSASGGHTDTQYFGPGTRLTVL.

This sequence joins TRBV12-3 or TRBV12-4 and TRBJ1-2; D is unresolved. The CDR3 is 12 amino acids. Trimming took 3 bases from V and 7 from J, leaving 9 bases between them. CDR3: CASSFGSGGYTF. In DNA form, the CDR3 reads TGTGCCAGCAGTTTTGGGTCGGGTGGCTACACCTTC.